The rows below give T cell receptor beta chains drawn from one sample of a study of blood T cell repertoires in COVID-19. Assay used: immunoSEQ multiplex PCR; TCRdb lists only in-frame clones, some missing. This table holds fewer than 250,000 clones, roughly 86% found once. The material sequenced was peripheral blood. The source of these receptors is a man in his 60s with acute or convalescent COVID-19. Each CDR3 is given with its conserved first and last residue. D genes are given only for firm matches. Only part of the rows carry a size: once, few, many, or a class if the clone is expanded.

v_gene: TRBV5-4
j_gene: TRBJ1-6
abundance: .
d_gene: .
CDR3aa: CASSITGSDSPLHF
CDR3nt: TGTGCCAGCAGCATCACAGGATCGGATTCACCCCTCCACTTT

v_gene: TRBV7-9
j_gene: TRBJ1-4
abundance: few
d_gene: .
CDR3aa: CASSFRTNEKLFF
CDR3nt: TGTGCCAGCAGCTTTCGGACTAATGAAAAACTGTTTTTT

v_gene: TRBV3-1/TRBV3-2
j_gene: TRBJ2-3
abundance: .
d_gene: .
CDR3aa: CASSQDDIGLSTDTQYF
CDR3nt: TGTGCCAGCAGCCAAGATGATATCGGACTGAGCACAGATACGCAGTATTTT

v_gene: TRBV6-1
j_gene: TRBJ2-7
abundance: .
d_gene: .
CDR3aa: CASSELVGWVYEQYF
CDR3nt: TGTGCCAGCAGTGAACTAGTAGGTTGGGTCTACGAGCAGTACTTC

v_gene: TRBV3-1/TRBV3-2
j_gene: TRBJ1-1
abundance: .
d_gene: TRBD1
CDR3aa: CASSQPGGSTEAFF
CDR3nt: TGTGCCAGCAGCCAACCAGGGGGGAGCACTGAAGCTTTCTTT

v_gene: TRBV4-1
j_gene: TRBJ2-5
abundance: .
d_gene: TRBD2
CDR3aa: CASSREGSSGGAETQYF
CDR3nt: TGCGCCAGCAGCCGCGAGGGCTCGAGCGGGGGGGCAGAGACCCAGTACTTC

v_gene: TRBV6-1
j_gene: TRBJ2-7
abundance: .
d_gene: TRBD1
CDR3aa: CASSEAGQGAGVEQYF
CDR3nt: TGTGCCAGCAGTGAAGCGGGCCAGGGGGCTGGAGTCGAGCAGTACTTC

v_gene: TRBV4-3
j_gene: TRBJ2-2
abundance: once
d_gene: TRBD2
CDR3aa: CASSPHSGGAFANTGELFF
CDR3nt: TGCGCCAGCAGCCCGCATAGCGGGGGGGCCTTTGCGAACACCGGGGAGCTGTTTTTT

v_gene: TRBV15
j_gene: TRBJ2-6
abundance: .
d_gene: TRBD1
CDR3aa: CATSGQVSSGANVLTF
CDR3nt: TGTGCCACCAGCGGACAGGTTAGCTCTGGGGCCAACGTCCTGACTTTC

v_gene: TRBV27
j_gene: TRBJ1-3
abundance: .
d_gene: TRBD1
CDR3aa: CASSLRGTGPPLGNTIYF
CDR3nt: TGTGCCAGCAGTTTAAGGGGGACAGGGCCACCCCTTGGAAACACCATATATTTT

v_gene: TRBV6-6
j_gene: TRBJ2-7
abundance: few
d_gene: .
CDR3aa: CASSKGGVYEQYF
CDR3nt: TGTGCCAGCAGCAAGGGGGGGGTATACGAGCAGTACTTC

v_gene: TRBV12-3/TRBV12-4
j_gene: TRBJ2-7
abundance: once
d_gene: .
CDR3aa: CASRQDSYEQYF
CDR3nt: TGTGCCAGCAGACAGGACTCCTACGAGCAGTACTTC

v_gene: TRBV6-4
j_gene: TRBJ1-3
abundance: .
d_gene: .
CDR3aa: CASSVSRGTLSGNTIYF
CDR3nt: TGTGCCAGCAGTGTCTCCCGGGGGACGCTCTCTGGAAACACCATATATTTT

v_gene: TRBV7-9
j_gene: TRBJ2-4
abundance: once
d_gene: .
CDR3aa: CASSLGRLGRIDIQYF
CDR3nt: TGTGCCAGCAGCTTAGGGCGTCTGGGGCGGATAGACATTCAGTACTTC

v_gene: TRBV19
j_gene: TRBJ2-5
abundance: .
d_gene: .
CDR3aa: CASSIEPRGGGTQYF
CDR3nt: TGTGCCAGTAGTATAGAGCCCCGGGGAGGGGGGACCCAGTACTTC

v_gene: TRBV5-4
j_gene: TRBJ2-2
abundance: .
d_gene: TRBD2
CDR3aa: CASSRGVAGATGELFF
CDR3nt: TGTGCCAGCAGCCGGGGGGTAGCGGGGGCCACCGGGGAGCTGTTTTTT

v_gene: TRBV5-6
j_gene: TRBJ2-5
abundance: .
d_gene: .
CDR3aa: CASRPWAGETQYF
CDR3nt: TGTGCCAGCAGACCCTGGGCGGGAGAGACCCAGTACTTC

v_gene: TRBV19
j_gene: TRBJ1-1
abundance: .
d_gene: .
CDR3aa: CASSIGANTEAFF
CDR3nt: TGTGCCAGTAGTATTGGGGCGAACACTGAAGCTTTCTTT

v_gene: TRBV5-6
j_gene: TRBJ2-7
abundance: .
d_gene: TRBD1
CDR3aa: CASSLGQGGEQYF
CDR3nt: TGTGCCAGCAGCCTGGGACAGGGTGGCGAGCAGTACTTC

v_gene: TRBV4-2
j_gene: TRBJ2-1
abundance: .
d_gene: TRBD2
CDR3aa: CASSQEVVLAGGYEQFF
CDR3nt: TGTGCCAGCAGCCAAGAGGTGGTCCTAGCGGGGGGGTATGAGCAGTTCTTC

v_gene: TRBV9
j_gene: TRBJ1-1
abundance: .
d_gene: .
CDR3aa: CASSVLQGNTEAFF
CDR3nt: TGTGCCAGCAGCGTATTACAGGGGAACACTGAAGCTTTCTTT

v_gene: TRBV3-1/TRBV3-2
j_gene: TRBJ1-6
abundance: .
d_gene: .
CDR3aa: CASSQGGYNSPLHF
CDR3nt: TGTGCCAGCAGCCAGGGAGGATATAATTCACCCCTCCACTTT

v_gene: TRBV5-8
j_gene: TRBJ2-5
abundance: once
d_gene: TRBD2
CDR3aa: CASSLDIRGGETQYF
CDR3nt: TGTGCCAGCAGCTTGGATATCCGGGGAGGGGAGACCCAGTACTTC

v_gene: TRBV15
j_gene: TRBJ2-7
abundance: .
d_gene: TRBD1
CDR3aa: CATRDTDRGAQGQYF
CDR3nt: TGTGCCACCAGAGACACGGACAGGGGGGCCCAAGGGCAGTACTTC

v_gene: TRBV18
j_gene: TRBJ2-2
abundance: .
d_gene: .
CDR3aa: CASSPLGQTNTGELFF
CDR3nt: TGTGCCAGCTCACCACTAGGACAGACGAACACCGGGGAGCTGTTTTTT

v_gene: TRBV30
j_gene: TRBJ1-5
abundance: .
d_gene: TRBD1
CDR3aa: CAWSVTGGGQPQHF
CDR3nt: TGTGCCTGGAGTGTTACAGGGGGCGGTCAGCCCCAGCATTTT

v_gene: TRBV9
j_gene: TRBJ2-2
abundance: .
d_gene: TRBD2
CDR3aa: CASSVGLAGPNTGELFF
CDR3nt: TGTGCCAGCAGCGTAGGACTAGCGGGGCCCAACACCGGGGAGCTGTTTTTT